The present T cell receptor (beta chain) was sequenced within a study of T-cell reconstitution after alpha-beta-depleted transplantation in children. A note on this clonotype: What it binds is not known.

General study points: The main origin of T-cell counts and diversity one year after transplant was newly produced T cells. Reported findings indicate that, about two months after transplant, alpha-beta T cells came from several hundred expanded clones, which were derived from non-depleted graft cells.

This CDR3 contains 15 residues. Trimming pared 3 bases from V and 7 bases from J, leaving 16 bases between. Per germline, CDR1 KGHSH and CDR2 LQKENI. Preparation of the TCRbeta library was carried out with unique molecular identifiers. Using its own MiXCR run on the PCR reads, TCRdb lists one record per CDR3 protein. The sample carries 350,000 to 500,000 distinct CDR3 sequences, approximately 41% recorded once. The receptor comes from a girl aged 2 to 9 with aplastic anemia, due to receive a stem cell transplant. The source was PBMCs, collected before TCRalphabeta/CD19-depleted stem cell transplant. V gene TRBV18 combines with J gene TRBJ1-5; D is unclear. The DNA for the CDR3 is TGTGCCAGCTCACCCCGGGCCCCGCGGTCACAGCCCCAGCATTTT. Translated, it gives CASSPRAPRSQPQHF. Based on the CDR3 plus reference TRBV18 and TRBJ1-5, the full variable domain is NAGVMQNPRHLVRRRGQEARLRCSPMKGHSHVYWYRQLPEEGLKFMVYLQKENIIDESGMPKERFSAEFPKEGPSILRIQQVVRGDSAAYFCASSPRAPRSQPQHFGDGTRLSIL.